What follows are 7 T cell receptor beta chains derived from one specimen sequenced in a study of shared clonotypes between healthy human individuals. Clones were read by immunoSEQ multiplex PCR, and TCRdb kept only the in-frame ones, dropping some. Of around 1.6 million clones detected, around 98% appear once; the ten largest clones hold 0.45%. The sequenced material came from naive CD4+ T cells sorted from blood. The subset: CD45RA+ positively selected. These receptors were collected from a man between 25 and 39 years old in good health.

V and J are TRBV10-2 and TRBJ2-7, with D perhaps TRBD1 (6 bases). Germline V gene lookup returns CDR1 WSHSY and CDR2 SAAADI. This CDR3 is built from 11 residues. Trimming left V 6 bases short and J 5 bases short, with 8 bases between. The CDR3 loop is CASRAGDEQYF. The CDR3 DNA reads TGCGCCAGCAGAGCAGGGGACGAGCAGTACTTC.

The V gene is TRBV5-1, the J gene TRBJ2-5; D tentatively fits TRBD1 or TRBD2 (5 bases each). Germline V lookup: CDR1 SGHRS, CDR2 YFSETQ. This CDR3 has 14 amino acids. Trimming left V 6 bases short and J 1 base short, with 13 bases between. The CDR3 is CASTPRGPQETQYF. CDR3 DNA sequence: TGCGCCAGCACCCCCCGGGGCCCCCAAGAGACCCAGTACTTC.

J is TRBJ2-1 and V is TRBV18; TRBD2 agrees at 9 bases. The V gene end was trimmed by 0 bases and the J gene end by 3 bases; junction bases not matched to a gene: 3. Germline CDR1 is KGHSH and CDR2 is LQKENI. The CDR3 sequence is 16 residues long. The CDR3 sequence: CASSPPSSGNYNEQFF. CDR3 DNA: TGTGCCAGCTCACCACCGTCTAGCGGGAACTACAATGAGCAGTTCTTC.

As DNA, the CDR3 is TGTGCCAGCTATAGCGGGGGGCTAGCTGGTGAGCAGTACTTC. It codes for CASYSGGLAGEQYF. The rearrangement joins TRBV6-5 to TRBJ2-7; the match to TRBD2 covers 10 bases. The germline gives CDR1 MNHEY, CDR2 SVGAGI. J gave up 7 bases and V 8 bases, and 11 bases lay outside the gene matches. This CDR3 comprises 14 residues.

This clone was seen only once. CDR3 sequence: CASSMWVAGANVLTF. The CDR3 coding sequence is TGTGCCAGTAGTATGTGGGTTGCTGGGGCCAACGTCCTGACTTTC. This chain links TRBV19 with TRBJ2-6; no firm D call. The CDR3 is 15 amino acids. The germline CDR1 and CDR2 sequences are LNHDA and SQIVND (reference sequence). V lost 3 bases to trimming and J lost 2 bases, with 8 bases between them.

In regard to this clone: Different DNA sequences within this sample yield the same CDR3. The chain joins TRBV5-1 to TRBJ1-2; the D is unclear. The CDR3 sequence is 13 residues long. Germline values: CDR1 SGHRS, CDR2 YFSETQ. The V end was cut by 3 bases, the J end by 2 bases, with 8 bases between. CDR3 residues: CASSSQGNYGYTF. The CDR3 nucleotides read TGCGCCAGCAGCTCCCAAGGGAACTATGGCTACACCTTC.

This clone has only one observation. V usage is TRBV2 and J usage is TRBJ2-1, with TRBD1 as a possible D gene (5 bases). This CDR3 has 12 amino acids. CDR1 and CDR2 from the germline V gene are SNHLY and FYNNEI. The V end was cut by 5 bases, the J end by 9 bases, with 11 bases between. The CDR3 sequence is CASSNTGAEQFF. DNA for the CDR3: TGTGCCAGCAGTAATACAGGCGCTGAGCAGTTCTTC.